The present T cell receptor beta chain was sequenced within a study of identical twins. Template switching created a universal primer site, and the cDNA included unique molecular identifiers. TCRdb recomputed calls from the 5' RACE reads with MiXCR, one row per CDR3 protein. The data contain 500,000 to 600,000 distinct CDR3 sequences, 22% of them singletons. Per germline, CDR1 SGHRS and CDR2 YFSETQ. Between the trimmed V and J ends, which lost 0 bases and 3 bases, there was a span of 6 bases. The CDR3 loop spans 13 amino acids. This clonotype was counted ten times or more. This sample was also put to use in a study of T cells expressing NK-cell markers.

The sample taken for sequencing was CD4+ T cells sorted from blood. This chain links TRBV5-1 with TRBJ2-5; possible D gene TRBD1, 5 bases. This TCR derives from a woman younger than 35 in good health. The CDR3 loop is CASSLGQKETQYF. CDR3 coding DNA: TGCGCCAGCAGCTTGGGACAGAAAGAGACCCAGTACTTC.